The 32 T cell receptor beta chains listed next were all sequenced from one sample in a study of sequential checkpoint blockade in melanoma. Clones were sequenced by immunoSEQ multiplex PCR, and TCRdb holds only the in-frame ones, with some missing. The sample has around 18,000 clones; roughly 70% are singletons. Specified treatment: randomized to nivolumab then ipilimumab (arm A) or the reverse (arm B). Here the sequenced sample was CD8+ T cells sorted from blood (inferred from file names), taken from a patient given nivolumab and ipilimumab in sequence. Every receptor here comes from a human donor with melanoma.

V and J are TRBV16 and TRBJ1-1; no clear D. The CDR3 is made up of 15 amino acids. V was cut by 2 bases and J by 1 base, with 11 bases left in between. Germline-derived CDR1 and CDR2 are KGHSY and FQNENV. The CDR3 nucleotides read TGTGCCAGCAGCCAAGCCATGTTGAGGAACACTGAAGCTTTCTTT. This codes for CASSQAMLRNTEAFF.

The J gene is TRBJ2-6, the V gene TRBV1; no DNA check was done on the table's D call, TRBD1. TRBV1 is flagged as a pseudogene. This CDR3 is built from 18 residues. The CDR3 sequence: CTSSYCSCAQSRANVLTF. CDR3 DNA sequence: TGCACCAGCAGTTATTGCAGTTGTGCACAAAGTCGGGCCAACGTCCTGACTTTC.

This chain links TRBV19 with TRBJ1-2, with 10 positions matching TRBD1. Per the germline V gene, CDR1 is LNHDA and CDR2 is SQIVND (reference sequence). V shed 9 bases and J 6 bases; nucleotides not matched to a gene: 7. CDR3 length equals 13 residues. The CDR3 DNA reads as TGTGCCAGCCGGGACAGGGGAAAAAATGGCTACACCTTC. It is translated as CASRDRGKNGYTF.

The CDR3 sequence: CASSVDRASSYEQYF. The CDR3 DNA sequence: TGTGCCAGCAGCGTCGACAGGGCCTCCTCCTACGAGCAGTACTTC. The chain is built from TRBV5-6 and TRBJ2-7; 7 positions match TRBD1. With 4 bases clipped from V and 0 bases from J, the junction kept 7 bases outside the gene matches. The CDR3 loop spans 15 amino acids. CDR1 and CDR2 (germline): SGHDT, YYEEEE.

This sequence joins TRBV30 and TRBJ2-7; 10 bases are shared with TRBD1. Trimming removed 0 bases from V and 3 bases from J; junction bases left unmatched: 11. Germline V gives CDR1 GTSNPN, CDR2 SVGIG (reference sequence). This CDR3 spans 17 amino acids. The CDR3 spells CAWSVVRQGAYFYEQYF. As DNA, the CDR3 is TGTGCCTGGAGTGTAGTGAGACAGGGGGCATACTTCTACGAGCAGTACTTC.

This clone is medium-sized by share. CDR3 sequence (DNA): TGTGCCAGCAGTTTAGGGGAGGACACTGAAGCTTTCTTT. This sequence encodes CASSLGEDTEAFF. The chain is built from TRBV6-5 and TRBJ1-1; D is perhaps TRBD1 (5 bases). Trimming cost V 4 bases and J 3 bases, with 9 bases left between them. Germline CDR1 and CDR2: MNHEY and SVGAGI. The CDR3 spans 13 residues.

The DNA for the CDR3 is TGTGCCAGCTCACCGAGTTTCGGGACAGGAGAGTACGAGCAGTACTTC. Translation: CASSPSFGTGEYEQYF. The chain recombines TRBV18 with TRBJ2-7, with 8 bases aligning to TRBD1. V shed 3 bases and J 4 bases; nucleotides not matched to a gene: 11. Germline V gives CDR1 KGHSH, CDR2 LQKENI. The CDR3 is made up of 16 amino acids.

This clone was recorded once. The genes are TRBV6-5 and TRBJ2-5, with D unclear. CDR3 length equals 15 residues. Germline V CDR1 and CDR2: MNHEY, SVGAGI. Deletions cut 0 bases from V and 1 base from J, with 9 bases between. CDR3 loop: CASSYSPGGQETQYF. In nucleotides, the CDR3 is TGTGCCAGCAGTTACTCGCCGGGTGGCCAAGAGACCCAGTACTTC.

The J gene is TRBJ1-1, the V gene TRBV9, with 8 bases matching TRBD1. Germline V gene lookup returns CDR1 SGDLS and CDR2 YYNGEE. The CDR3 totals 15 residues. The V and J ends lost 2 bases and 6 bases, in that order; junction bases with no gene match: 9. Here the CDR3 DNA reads TGTGCCAGCAGCGTTTCGACAGGGGTGTTCGCTGAAGCTTTCTTT. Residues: CASSVSTGVFAEAFF.

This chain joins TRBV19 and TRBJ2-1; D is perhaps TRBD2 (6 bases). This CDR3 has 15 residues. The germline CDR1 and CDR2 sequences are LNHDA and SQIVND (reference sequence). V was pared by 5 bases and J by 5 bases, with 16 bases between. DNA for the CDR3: TGTGCCAGTAGTCCGACAGTAGCGGCAAACAATGAGCAGTTCTTC. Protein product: CASSPTVAANNEQFF.

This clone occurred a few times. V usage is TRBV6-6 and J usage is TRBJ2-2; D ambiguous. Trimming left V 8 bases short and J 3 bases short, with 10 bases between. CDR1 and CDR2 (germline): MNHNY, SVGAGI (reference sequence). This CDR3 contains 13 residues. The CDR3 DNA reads TGTGCCAGCGATCTCGGAGACACCGGGGAGCTGTTTTTT. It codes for CASDLGDTGELFF.

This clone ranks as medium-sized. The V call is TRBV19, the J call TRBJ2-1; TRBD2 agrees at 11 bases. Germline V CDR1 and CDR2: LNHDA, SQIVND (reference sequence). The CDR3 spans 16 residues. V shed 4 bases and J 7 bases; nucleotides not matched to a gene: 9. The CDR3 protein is CASSRGSGRAWNEQFF. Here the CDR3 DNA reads TGTGCCAGTAGTAGGGGTAGCGGGAGGGCTTGGAATGAGCAGTTCTTC.

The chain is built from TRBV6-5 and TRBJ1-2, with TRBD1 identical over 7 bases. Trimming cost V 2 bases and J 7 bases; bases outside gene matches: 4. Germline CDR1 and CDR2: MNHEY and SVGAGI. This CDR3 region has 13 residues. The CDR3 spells CASSYEGAVGYTF. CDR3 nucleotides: TGTGCCAGCAGTTACGAGGGGGCGGTTGGCTACACCTTC.

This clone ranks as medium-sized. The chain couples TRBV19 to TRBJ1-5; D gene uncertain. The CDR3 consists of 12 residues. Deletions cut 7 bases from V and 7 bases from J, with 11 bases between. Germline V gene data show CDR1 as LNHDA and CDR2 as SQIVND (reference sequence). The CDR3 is CASKGGNQPQHF. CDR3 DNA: TGTGCCAGTAAGGGAGGGAACCAGCCCCAGCATTTT.

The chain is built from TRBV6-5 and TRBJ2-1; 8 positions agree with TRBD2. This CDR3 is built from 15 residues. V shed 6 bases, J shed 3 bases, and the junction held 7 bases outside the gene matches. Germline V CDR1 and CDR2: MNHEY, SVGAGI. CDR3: CASSAGGPFYNEQFF. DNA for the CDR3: TGTGCCAGCAGCGCGGGGGGCCCCTTCTACAATGAGCAGTTCTTC.

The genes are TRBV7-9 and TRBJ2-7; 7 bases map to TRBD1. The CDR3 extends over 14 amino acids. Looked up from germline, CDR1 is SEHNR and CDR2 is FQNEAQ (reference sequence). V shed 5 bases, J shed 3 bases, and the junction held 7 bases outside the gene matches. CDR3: CASSLWDSNYEQYF. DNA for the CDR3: TGTGCCAGCAGCCTATGGGACAGCAACTACGAGCAGTACTTC.

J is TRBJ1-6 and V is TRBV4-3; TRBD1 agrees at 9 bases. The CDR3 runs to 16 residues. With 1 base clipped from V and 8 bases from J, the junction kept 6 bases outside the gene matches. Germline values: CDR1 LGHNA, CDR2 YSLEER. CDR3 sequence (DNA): TGCGCCAGCAGCCAAGTTCCCGGGACAGGGTATTCACCCCTCCACTTT. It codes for CASSQVPGTGYSPLHF.

The CDR3, as DNA: TGTGCCATCAGTGAGTCTTCAGGGGATTCACCCCTCCACTTT. Its translation: CAISESSGDSPLHF. The V gene is TRBV10-3, the J gene TRBJ1-6; tentatively, D is TRBD1 (6 bases). The CDR3 is made up of 14 amino acids. With 0 bases removed from V and 8 bases from J, the gap between germline ends came to 8 bases. The V gene's germline CDR1 is ENHRY and CDR2 SYGVKD.

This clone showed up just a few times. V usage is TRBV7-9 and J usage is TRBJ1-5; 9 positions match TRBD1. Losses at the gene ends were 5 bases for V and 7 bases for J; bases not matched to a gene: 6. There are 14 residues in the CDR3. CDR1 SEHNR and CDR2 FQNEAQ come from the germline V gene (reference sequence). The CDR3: CASSETGGVQPQHF. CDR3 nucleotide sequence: TGTGCCAGCAGCGAGACAGGGGGGGTGCAGCCCCAGCATTTT.

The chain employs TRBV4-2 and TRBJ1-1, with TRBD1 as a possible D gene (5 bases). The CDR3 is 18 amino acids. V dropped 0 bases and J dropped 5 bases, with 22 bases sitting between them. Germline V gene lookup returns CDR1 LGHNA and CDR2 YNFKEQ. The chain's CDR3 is CASSQDYLSLGRGTEAFF. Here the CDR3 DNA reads TGTGCCAGCAGCCAAGATTATTTATCATTGGGGCGAGGAACTGAAGCTTTCTTT.

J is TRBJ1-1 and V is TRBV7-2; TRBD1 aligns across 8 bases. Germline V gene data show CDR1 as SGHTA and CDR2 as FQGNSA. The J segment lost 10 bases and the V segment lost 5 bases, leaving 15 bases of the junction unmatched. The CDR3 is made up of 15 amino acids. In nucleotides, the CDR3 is TGTGCCAGCAGCCTCCGGGACAGGAAGCTAGGCGTAGCTTTCTTT. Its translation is CASSLRDRKLGVAFF.

This CDR3 reads CASSQDEQGFYEQYF. For the CDR3, the DNA is TGCGCCAGCAGCCAAGATGAACAGGGCTTCTACGAGCAGTACTTC. V and J are TRBV4-1 and TRBJ2-5, with TRBD1 as a possible D gene (6 bases). The DNA end lines up better with TRBJ2-7; the J call may be wrong. The length of the CDR3 is 15 residues. CDR1 MGHRA and CDR2 YSYEKL come from the germline V gene.

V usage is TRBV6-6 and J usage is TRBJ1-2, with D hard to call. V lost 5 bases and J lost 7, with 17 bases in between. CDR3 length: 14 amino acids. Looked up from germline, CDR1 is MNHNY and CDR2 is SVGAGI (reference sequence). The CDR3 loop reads CASSADLGRSGYTF. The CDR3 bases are TGTGCCAGCAGTGCGGACCTTGGGAGAAGTGGCTACACCTTC.

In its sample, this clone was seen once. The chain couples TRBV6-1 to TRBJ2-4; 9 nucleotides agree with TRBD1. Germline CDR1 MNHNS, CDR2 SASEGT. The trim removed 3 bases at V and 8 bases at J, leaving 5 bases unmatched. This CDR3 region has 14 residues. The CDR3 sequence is CASSDGQGYYIQYF. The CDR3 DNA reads TGTGCCAGCAGTGACGGACAGGGGTATTACATTCAGTACTTC.

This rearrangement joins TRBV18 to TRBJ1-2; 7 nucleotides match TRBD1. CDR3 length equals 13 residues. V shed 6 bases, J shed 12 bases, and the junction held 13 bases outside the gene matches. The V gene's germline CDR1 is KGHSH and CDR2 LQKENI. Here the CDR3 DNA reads TGTGCCAGCTCGCGGGACAGTTTACAAGGCCACACCTTC. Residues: CASSRDSLQGHTF.

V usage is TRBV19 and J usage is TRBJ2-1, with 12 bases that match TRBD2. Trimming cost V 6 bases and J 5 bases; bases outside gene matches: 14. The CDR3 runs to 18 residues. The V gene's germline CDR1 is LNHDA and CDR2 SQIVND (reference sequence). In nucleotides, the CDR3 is TGTGCCAGTAGACGCCGCACCCAACTAGCGGGAGGCGACAATGAGCAGTTCTTC. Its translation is CASRRRTQLAGGDNEQFF.

CDR3 nucleotide sequence: TGCGCCAGCAGCCAAGAGGGCTGGGCAGGGGCCCACGAGCAGTACTTC. Translated: CASSQEGWAGAHEQYF. The chain employs TRBV4-1 and TRBJ2-7, with a tentative D call TRBD1 (6 bases). Trimming removed 0 bases from V and 5 bases from J, with 17 bases in between. Germline values: CDR1 MGHRA, CDR2 YSYEKL. CDR3 length: 16 amino acids.

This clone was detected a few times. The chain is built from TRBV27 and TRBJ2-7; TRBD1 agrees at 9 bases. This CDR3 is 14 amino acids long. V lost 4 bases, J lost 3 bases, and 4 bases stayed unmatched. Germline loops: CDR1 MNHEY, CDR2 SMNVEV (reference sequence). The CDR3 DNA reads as TGTGCCAGCAGTTGGGACAGGGACAACTACGAGCAGTACTTC. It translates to CASSWDRDNYEQYF.

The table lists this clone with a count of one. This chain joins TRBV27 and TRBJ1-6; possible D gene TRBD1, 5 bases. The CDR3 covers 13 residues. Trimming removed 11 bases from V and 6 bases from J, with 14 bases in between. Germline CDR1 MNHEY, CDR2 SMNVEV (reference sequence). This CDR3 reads CAASTGGNSPLHF. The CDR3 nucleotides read TGTGCCGCCTCAACCGGGGGTAATTCACCCCTCCACTTT.

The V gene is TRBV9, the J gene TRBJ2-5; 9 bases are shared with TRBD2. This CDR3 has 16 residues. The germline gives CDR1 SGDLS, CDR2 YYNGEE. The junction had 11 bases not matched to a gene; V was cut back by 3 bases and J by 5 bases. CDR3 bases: TGTGCCAGCAGCGGAGCTGGGCTAGCGGGGAGGGAGACCCAGTACTTC. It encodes CASSGAGLAGRETQYF.

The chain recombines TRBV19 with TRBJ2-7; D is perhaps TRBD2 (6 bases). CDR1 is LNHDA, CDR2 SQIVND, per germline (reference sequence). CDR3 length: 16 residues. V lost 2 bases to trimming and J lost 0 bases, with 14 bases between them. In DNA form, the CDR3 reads TGTGCCAGTAGTATAAGATGGGGGGAGAGCTCCTACGAGCAGTACTTC. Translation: CASSIRWGESSYEQYF. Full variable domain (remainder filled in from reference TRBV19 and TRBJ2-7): DGGITQSPKYLFRKEGQNVTLSCEQNLNHDAMYWYRQDPGQGLRLIYYSQIVNDFQKGDIAEGYSVSREKKESFPLTVTSAQKNPTAFYLCASSIRWGESSYEQYFGPGTRLTVT.

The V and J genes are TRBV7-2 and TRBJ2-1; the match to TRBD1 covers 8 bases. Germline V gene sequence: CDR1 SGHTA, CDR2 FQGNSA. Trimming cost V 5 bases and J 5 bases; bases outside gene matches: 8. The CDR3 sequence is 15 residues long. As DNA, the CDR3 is TGTGCCAGCAGCGCGCAGGGGGCTCTGAACAATGAGCAGTTCTTC. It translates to CASSAQGALNNEQFF.